The 5 T cell receptor beta chains presented below share a single source sample, sequenced in a study of blood T cell repertoires in COVID-19. Clones were read by immunoSEQ multiplex PCR, and TCRdb kept only the in-frame ones, dropping some. The data show 140,000 to 150,000 clones, with more than 70% seen just once and approximately 5% held by the top ten. The sequenced sample was peripheral blood. The receptors shown here come from a woman in her forties or fifties with acute or convalescent COVID-19.

This clone was detected a few times. V is TRBV19 and J is TRBJ1-3, with 9 bases aligning to TRBD1. The CDR3 runs to 16 residues. Germline values: CDR1 LNHDA, CDR2 SQIVND (reference sequence). The V segment lost 5 bases and the J segment 0 bases; nucleotides outside the gene matches: 5. CDR3: CASSPGTGSSGNTIYF. The CDR3 nucleotides read TGTGCCAGTAGTCCCGGGACAGGGAGCTCTGGAAACACCATATATTTT. The whole variable domain, remainder taken from reference TRBV19 and TRBJ1-3, is DGGITQSPKYLFRKEGQNVTLSCEQNLNHDAMYWYRQDPGQGLRLIYYSQIVNDFQKGDIAEGYSVSREKKESFPLTVTSAQKNPTAFYLCASSPGTGSSGNTIYFGEGSWLTVV.

CDR3: CASSARQGAVWEQYF. The DNA for the CDR3 is TGCGCCAGCAGCGCCCGACAGGGGGCCGTGTGGGAGCAGTACTTC. The rearrangement joins TRBV5-1 to TRBJ2-7; 10 bases agree with TRBD1. Germline loops: CDR1 SGHRS, CDR2 YFSETQ. The junction had 11 bases not matched to a gene; V was cut back by 4 bases and J by 7 bases. This CDR3 has 15 residues. Variable domain in full (rest from reference TRBV5-1 and TRBJ2-7): KAGVTQTPRYLIKTRGQQVTLSCSPISGHRSVSWYQQTPGQGLQFLFEYFSETQRNKGNFPGRFSGRQFSNSRSEMNVSTLELGDSALYLCASSARQGAVWEQYFGPGTRLTVT.

V and J are TRBV5-1 and TRBJ1-4, with 12 bases lining up with TRBD1. V dropped 4 bases and J dropped 5; count of bases not matched to a gene: 6. The CDR3 runs 16 residues. Germline values: CDR1 SGHRS, CDR2 YFSETQ. Here the CDR3 DNA reads TGCGCCAGCAGCGAGGGACAGGGGGCGGCAAATGAAAAACTGTTTTTT. This gives the protein CASSEGQGAANEKLFF.

This clone showed up just a few times. The CDR3 sequence: CATVDRANQPQHF. CDR3 nucleotide sequence: TGTGCCACCGTCGACAGGGCGAATCAGCCCCAGCATTTT. The chain carries TRBV6-5 and TRBJ1-5; 7 nucleotides match TRBD1. The V gene's germline CDR1 is MNHEY and CDR2 SVGAGI. Germline trimming cut 10 bases from V and 4 bases from J; bases unmatched to any gene: 7. The CDR3 is made up of 13 amino acids.

The V call is TRBV9, the J call TRBJ2-6, with D perhaps matching TRBD1 (5 bases). Germline assignment: CDR1 SGDLS and CDR2 YYNGEE. V shed 4 bases and J shed 8 bases, with 13 bases lying between them. CDR3 length: 14 amino acids. DNA for the CDR3: TGTGCCAGCAGCACGGCCCAGGGCTCCAACGTCCTGACTTTC. As protein: CASSTAQGSNVLTF.